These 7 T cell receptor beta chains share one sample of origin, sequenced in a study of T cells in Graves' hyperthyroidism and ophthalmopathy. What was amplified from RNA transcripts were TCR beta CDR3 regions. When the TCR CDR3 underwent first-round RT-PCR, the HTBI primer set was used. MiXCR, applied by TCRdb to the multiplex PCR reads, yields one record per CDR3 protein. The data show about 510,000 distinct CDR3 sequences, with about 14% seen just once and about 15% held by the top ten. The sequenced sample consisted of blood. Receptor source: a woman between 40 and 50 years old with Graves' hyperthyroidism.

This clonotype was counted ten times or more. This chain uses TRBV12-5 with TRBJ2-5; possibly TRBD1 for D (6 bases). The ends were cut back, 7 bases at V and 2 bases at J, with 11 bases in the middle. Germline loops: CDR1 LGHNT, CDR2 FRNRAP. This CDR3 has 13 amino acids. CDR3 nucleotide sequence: TGTGCTAGTGCCACGGACAGACAAGAGACCCAGTACTTC. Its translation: CASATDRQETQYF.

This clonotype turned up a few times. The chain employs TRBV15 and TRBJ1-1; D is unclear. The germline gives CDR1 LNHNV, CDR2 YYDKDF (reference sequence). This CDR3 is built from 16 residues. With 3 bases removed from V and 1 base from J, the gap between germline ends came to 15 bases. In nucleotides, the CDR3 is TGTGCCACCAGCAGGCGAGCTACGGTGGGGAACACTGAAGCTTTCTTT. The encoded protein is CATSRRATVGNTEAFF.

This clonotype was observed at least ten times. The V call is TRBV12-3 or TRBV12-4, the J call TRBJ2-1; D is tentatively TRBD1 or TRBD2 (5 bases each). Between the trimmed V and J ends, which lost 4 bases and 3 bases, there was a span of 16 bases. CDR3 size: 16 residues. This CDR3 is CASSSSGLADYNEQFF. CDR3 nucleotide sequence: TGTGCCAGCAGTTCCTCGGGGCTAGCTGACTACAATGAGCAGTTCTTC.

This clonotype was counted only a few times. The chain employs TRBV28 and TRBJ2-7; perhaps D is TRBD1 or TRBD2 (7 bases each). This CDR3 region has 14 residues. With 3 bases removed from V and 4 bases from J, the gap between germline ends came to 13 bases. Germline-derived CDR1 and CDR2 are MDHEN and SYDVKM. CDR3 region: CASSFHRGGYEQYF. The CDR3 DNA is TGTGCCAGCAGTTTTCACAGGGGAGGGTACGAGCAGTACTTC. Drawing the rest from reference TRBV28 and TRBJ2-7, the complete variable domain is DVKVTQSSRYLVKRTGEKVFLECVQDMDHENMFWYRQDPGLGLRLIYFSYDVKMKEKGDIPEGYSVSREKKERFSLILESASTNQTSMYLCASSFHRGGYEQYFGPGTRLTVT.

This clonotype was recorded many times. The CDR3 region has the DNA TGTGCCAGCAGTCCGAAAAGGCTAGCGGGCTCCTACGAGCAGTACTTC. It is translated as CASSPKRLAGSYEQYF. This chain joins TRBV2 and TRBJ2-7, with 8 bases aligning to TRBD2. The CDR3 runs to 16 residues. V was clipped by 5 bases and J by 0 bases; unmatched bases: 9. The V gene's germline CDR1 is SNHLY and CDR2 FYNNEI. Drawing the rest from reference TRBV2 and TRBJ2-7, the complete variable domain is EPEVTQTPSHQVTQMGQEVILRCVPISNHLYFYWYRQILGQKVEFLVSFYNNEISEKSEIFDDQFSVERPDGSNFTLKIRSTKLEDSAMYFCASSPKRLAGSYEQYFGPGTRLTVT.

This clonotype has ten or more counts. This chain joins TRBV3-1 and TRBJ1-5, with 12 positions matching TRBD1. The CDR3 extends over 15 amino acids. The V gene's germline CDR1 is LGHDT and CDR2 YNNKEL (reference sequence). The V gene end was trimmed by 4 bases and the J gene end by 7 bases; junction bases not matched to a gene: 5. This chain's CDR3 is CASSRGTGGGQPQHF. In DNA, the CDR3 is TGTGCCAGCAGCCGCGGGACAGGGGGCGGGCAGCCCCAGCATTTT.

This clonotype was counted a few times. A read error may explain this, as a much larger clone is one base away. CDR3: CASSAERGNTEAFF. DNA for the CDR3: TGCGCCAGCAGCGCGGAGAGAGGGAACACTGAAGCTTTCTTT. The V and J genes are TRBV5-1 and TRBJ1-1; D is undetermined. The CDR3 is made up of 14 amino acids. Trimming took off 4 bases at V and 1 base at J, with 11 bases between the two ends. The germline gives CDR1 SGHRS, CDR2 YFSETQ.